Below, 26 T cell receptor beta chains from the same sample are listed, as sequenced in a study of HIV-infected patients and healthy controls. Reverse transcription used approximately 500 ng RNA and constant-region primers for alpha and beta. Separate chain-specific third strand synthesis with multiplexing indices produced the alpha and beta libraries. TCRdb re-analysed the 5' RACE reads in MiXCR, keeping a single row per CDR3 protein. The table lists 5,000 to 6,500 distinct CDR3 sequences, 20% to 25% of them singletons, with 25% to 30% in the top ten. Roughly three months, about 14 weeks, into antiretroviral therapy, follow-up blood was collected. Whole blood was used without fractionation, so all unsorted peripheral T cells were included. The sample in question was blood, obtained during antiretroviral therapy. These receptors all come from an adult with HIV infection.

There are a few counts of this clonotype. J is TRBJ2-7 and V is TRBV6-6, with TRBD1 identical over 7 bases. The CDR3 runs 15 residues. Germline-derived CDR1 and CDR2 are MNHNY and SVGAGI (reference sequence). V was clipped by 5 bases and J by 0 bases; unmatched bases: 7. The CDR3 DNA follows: TGTGCCAGCAGTACCCAGACAGGGAGCTCCTACGAGCAGTACTTC. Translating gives CASSTQTGSSYEQYF.

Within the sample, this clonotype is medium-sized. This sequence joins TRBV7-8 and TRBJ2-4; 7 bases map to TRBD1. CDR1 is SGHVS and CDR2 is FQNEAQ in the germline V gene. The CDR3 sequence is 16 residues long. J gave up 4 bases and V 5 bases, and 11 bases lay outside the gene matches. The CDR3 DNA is TGTGCCAGCAGCATAACCTACGGGACAGAGAAAAACATTCAGTACTTC. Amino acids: CASSITYGTEKNIQYF.

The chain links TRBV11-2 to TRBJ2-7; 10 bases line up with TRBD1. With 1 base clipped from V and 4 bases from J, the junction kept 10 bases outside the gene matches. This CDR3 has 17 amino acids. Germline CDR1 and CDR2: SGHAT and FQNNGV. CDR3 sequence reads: CASSLGTHPGQGYEQYF. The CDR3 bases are TGTGCCAGCAGCTTAGGGACCCATCCGGGACAGGGGTACGAGCAGTACTTC.

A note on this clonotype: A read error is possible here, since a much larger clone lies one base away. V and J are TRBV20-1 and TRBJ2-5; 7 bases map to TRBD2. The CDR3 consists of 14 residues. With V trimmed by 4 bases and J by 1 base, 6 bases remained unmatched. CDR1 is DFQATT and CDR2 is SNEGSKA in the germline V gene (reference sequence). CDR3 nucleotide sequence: TGCAGTGCTATAGATGGCGGGGGCCAAGAGACCCAGTACTTC. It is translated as CSAIDGGGQETQYF.

The CDR3 nucleotides are TGTGCCAGCAGCTGGACCAGTGCTAACACTGAAGCTTTCTTT. Its protein product is CASSWTSANTEAFF. The chain is built from TRBV7-8 and TRBJ1-1; D remains unclear. Germline values: CDR1 SGHVS, CDR2 FQNEAQ. CDR3 length: 14 residues. V lost 4 bases and J 2 bases, leaving 11 bases between the germline ends.

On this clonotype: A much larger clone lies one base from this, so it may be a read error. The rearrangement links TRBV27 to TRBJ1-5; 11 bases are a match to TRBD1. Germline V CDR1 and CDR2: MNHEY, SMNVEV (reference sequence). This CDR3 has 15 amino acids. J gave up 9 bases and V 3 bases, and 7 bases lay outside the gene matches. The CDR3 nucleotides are TGTGCCAGCAGTTTGCACCCGGACAGGGGGCCGCCCCAGCATTTT. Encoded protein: CASSLHPDRGPPQHF.

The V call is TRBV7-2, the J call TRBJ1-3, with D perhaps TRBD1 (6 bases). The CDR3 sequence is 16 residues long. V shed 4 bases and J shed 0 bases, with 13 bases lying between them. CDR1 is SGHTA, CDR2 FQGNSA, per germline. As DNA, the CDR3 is TGTGCCAGCAGCTCTGGGGGGGCTCCCTCTGGAAACACCATATATTTT. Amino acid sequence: CASSSGGAPSGNTIYF.

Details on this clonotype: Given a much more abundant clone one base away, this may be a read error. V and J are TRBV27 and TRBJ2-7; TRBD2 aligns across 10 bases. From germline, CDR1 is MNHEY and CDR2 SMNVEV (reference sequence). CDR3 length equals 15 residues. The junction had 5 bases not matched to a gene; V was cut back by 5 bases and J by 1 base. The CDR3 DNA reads TGTGCCAGCAGTCTTAGCGGGGGGAGATCCTACGAGCAGTACTTC. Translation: CASSLSGGRSYEQYF.

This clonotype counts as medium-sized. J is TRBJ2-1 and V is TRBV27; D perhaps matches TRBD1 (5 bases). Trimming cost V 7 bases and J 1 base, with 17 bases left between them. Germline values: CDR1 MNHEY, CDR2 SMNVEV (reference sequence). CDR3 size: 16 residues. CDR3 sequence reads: CASTLSSTGSYNEQFF. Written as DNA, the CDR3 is TGTGCCAGCACCTTGTCCTCTACAGGTTCCTACAATGAGCAGTTCTTC.

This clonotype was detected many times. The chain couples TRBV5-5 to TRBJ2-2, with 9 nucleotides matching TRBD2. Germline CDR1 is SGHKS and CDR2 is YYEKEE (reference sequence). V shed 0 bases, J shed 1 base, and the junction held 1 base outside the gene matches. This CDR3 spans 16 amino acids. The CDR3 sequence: CASSLELAGNTGELFF. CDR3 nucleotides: TGTGCCAGCAGCTTGGAACTAGCGGGGAACACCGGGGAGCTGTTTTTT. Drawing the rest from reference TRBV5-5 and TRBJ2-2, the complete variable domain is DAGVTQSPTHLIKTRGQQVTLRCSPISGHKSVSWYQQVLGQGPQFIFQYYEKEERGRGNFPDRFSARQFPNYSSELNVNALLLGDSALYLCASSLELAGNTGELFFGEGSRLTVL.

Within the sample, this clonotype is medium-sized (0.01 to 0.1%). The CDR3 sequence: CASSLSRGGTDTQYF. CDR3 DNA: TGTGCCAGCAGCTTATCGCGGGGGGGCACAGATACGCAGTATTTT. The chain employs TRBV7-9 and TRBJ2-3; 8 positions agree with TRBD2. CDR3 size: 15 residues. Germline-derived CDR1 and CDR2 are SEHNR and FQNEAQ (reference sequence). J was trimmed by 1 base and V by 2 bases; bases with no gene match: 2.

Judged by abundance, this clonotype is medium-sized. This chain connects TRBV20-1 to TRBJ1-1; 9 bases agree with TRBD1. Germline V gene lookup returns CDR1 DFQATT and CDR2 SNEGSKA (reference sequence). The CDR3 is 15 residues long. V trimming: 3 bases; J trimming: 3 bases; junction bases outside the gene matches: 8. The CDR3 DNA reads TGCAGTGCTAGCCCTGGGGACAGGGTCCACACTGAAGCTTTCTTT. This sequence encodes CSASPGDRVHTEAFF.

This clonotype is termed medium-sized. CDR3 protein: CASSEGPGPYYEQYF. Here the CDR3 DNA reads TGTGCCAGCAGTGAAGGCCCGGGGCCCTACTACGAGCAGTACTTC. This chain joins TRBV6-1 and TRBJ2-7, with D perhaps TRBD1 or TRBD2 (5 bases each). The CDR3 covers 15 residues. Germline V gene data show CDR1 as MNHNS and CDR2 as SASEGT. Trimming pared 1 base from V and 3 bases from J, leaving 13 bases between.

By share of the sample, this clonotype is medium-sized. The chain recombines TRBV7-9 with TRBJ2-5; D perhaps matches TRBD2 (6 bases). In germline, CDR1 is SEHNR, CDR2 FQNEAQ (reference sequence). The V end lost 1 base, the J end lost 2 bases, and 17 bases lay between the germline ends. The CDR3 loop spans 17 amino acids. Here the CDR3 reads CASSLEVAGLAQETQYF. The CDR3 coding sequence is TGTGCCAGCAGCTTAGAAGTCGCGGGGCTAGCTCAAGAGACCCAGTACTTC.

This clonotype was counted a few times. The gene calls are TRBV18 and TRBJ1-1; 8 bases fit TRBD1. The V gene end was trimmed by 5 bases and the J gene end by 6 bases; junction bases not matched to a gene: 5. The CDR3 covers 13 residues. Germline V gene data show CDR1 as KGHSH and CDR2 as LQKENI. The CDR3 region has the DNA TGTGCCAGCTCATCCGACAGGGGTGCTGAAGCTTTCTTT. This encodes CASSSDRGAEAFF.

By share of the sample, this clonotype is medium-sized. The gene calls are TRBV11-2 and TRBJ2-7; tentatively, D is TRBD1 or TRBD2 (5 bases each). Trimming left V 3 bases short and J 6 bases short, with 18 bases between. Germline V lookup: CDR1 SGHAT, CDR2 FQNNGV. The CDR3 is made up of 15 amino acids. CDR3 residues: CASSFDLSGAREQYF. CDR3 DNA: TGTGCCAGCAGCTTCGATTTGTCCGGGGCCCGCGAGCAGTACTTC. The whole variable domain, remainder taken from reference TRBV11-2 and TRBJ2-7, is EAGVAQSPRYKIIEKRQSVAFWCNPISGHATLYWYQQILGQGPKLLIQFQNNGVVDDSQLPKDRFSAERLKGVDSTLKIQPAKLEDSAVYLCASSFDLSGAREQYFGPGTRLTVT.

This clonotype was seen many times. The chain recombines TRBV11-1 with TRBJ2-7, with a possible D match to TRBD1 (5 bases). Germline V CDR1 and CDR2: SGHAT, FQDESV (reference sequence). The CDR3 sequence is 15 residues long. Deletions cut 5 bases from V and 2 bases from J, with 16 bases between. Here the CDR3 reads CASSPGSGFPYEQYF. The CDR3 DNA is TGTGCCAGCAGCCCTGGCTCAGGGTTCCCCTACGAGCAGTACTTC.

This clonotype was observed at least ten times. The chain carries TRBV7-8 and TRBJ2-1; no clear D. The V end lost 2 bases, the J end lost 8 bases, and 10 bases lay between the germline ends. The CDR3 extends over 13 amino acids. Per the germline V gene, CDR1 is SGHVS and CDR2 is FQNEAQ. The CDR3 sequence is CASSLPFRYEQFF. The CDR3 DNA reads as TGTGCCAGCAGCTTACCCTTTCGTTATGAGCAGTTCTTC.

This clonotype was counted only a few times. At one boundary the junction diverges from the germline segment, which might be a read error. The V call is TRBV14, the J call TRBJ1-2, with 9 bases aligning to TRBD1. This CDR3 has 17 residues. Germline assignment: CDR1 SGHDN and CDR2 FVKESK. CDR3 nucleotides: TGTGCCAGCATCCAAGAACCAGGACAGGGGAGACCCCCCGGCTACACCTTC. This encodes CASIQEPGQGRPPGYTF.

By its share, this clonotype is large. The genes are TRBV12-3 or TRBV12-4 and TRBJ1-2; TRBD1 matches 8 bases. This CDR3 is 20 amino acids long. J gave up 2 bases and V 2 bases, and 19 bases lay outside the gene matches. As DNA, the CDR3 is TGTGCCAGCAGTTTAAATTTCGTGGAAGAGATGACAGGGGCCAACTATGGCTACACCTTC. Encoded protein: CASSLNFVEEMTGANYGYTF.

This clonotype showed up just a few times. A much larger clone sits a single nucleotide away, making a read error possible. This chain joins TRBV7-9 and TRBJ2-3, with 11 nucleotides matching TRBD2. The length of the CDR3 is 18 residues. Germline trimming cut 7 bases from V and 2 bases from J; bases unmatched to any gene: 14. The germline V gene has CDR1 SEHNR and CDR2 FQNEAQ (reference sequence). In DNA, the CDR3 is TGTGCCAGCACCACCCGGGGAACTAGCGGGGGTACCACAGATACGCAGTATTTT. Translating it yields CASTTRGTSGGTTDTQYF.

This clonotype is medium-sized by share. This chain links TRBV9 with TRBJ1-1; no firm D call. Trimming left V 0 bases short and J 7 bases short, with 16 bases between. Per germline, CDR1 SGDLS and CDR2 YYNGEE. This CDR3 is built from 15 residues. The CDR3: CASSVGALWEVEAFF. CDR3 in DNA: TGTGCCAGCAGCGTAGGGGCCTTGTGGGAAGTTGAAGCTTTCTTT.

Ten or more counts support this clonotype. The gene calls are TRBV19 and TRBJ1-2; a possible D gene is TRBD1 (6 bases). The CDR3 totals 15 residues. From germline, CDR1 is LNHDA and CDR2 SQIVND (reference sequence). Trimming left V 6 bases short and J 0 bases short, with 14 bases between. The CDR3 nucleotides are TGTGCCAGTAGAGTCAGGACAGCGACTAACTATGGCTACACCTTC. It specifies CASRVRTATNYGYTF.

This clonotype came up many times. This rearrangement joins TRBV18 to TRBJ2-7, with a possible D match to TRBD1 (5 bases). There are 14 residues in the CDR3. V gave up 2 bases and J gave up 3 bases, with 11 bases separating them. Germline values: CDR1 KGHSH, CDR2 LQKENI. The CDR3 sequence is CASSPDSRYYEQYF. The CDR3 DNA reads TGTGCCAGCTCACCAGACAGTAGATACTACGAGCAGTACTTC.

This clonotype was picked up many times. The CDR3 reads CATSRASGGTDTQYF. CDR3 nucleotides: TGTGCCACCAGCAGGGCTAGCGGGGGAACAGATACGCAGTATTTT. The rearrangement uses TRBV15 and TRBJ2-3; 10 bases are shared with TRBD2. The germline V gene encodes CDR1 LNHNV and CDR2 YYDKDF (reference sequence). V gave up 3 bases and J gave up 3 bases; unmatched junction bases: 3. This CDR3 has 15 residues. Drawing the rest from reference TRBV15 and TRBJ2-3, the complete variable domain is DAMVIQNPRYQVTQFGKPVTLSCSQTLNHNVMYWYQQKSSQAPKLLFHYYDKDFNNEADTPDNFQSRRPNTSFCFLDIRSPGLGDTAMYLCATSRASGGTDTQYFGPGTRLTVL.

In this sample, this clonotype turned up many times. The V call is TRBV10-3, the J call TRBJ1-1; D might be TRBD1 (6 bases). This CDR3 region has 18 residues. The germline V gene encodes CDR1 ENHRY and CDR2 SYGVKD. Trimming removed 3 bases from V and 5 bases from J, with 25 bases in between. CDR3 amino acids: CAISDPTPGTGRVTEAFF. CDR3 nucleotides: TGTGCCATCAGTGACCCTACCCCCGGAACAGGGAGGGTTACTGAAGCTTTCTTT.